This passage covers 31 T cell receptor beta chains from one sample sequenced in a study of siplizumab effects on memory and regulatory T cells (dated by TCRdb to about 2019). Receptor libraries were prepared by the immunoSEQ multiplex PCR assay. In its TCRdb copy, this immuneACCESS table keeps in-frame sequences only and misses some clones. Where compared with another copy, unresolved V genes explain less than half of these, and the others have no known cause. Across this sample there are fewer than 65,000 clones, with over 90% seen only once. The ten largest clones represent more than 15% of the sample. Source material: CD8+ T cells sorted from blood. The receptors stem from a human donor in good health.

The genes are TRBV29-1 and TRBJ1-1, with 9 bases matching TRBD1. CDR3 length: 13 amino acids. From germline, CDR1 is SQVTM and CDR2 ANQGSEA. Trimming took 2 bases from V and 11 from J; bases not matched to a gene: 9. CDR3 in amino acids: CSVELGTGQWAFF. The CDR3 DNA sequence: TGCAGCGTTGAACTCGGGACAGGGCAGTGGGCTTTCTTT.

This clone has a single count. The chain employs TRBV28 and TRBJ1-1, with no clear D. Per the germline V gene, CDR1 is MDHEN and CDR2 is SYDVKM. With 10 bases removed from V and 0 bases from J, the gap between germline ends came to 9 bases. The CDR3 is 12 amino acids. The CDR3 loop reads CATFDMNTEAFF. In nucleotides, the CDR3 is TGTGCCACCTTTGATATGAACACTGAAGCTTTCTTT. The variable domain in full, completed from reference TRBV28 and TRBJ1-1, reads DVKVTQSSRYLVKRTGEKVFLECVQDMDHENMFWYRQDPGLGLRLIYFSYDVKMKEKGDIPEGYSVSREKKERFSLILESASTNQTSMYLCATFDMNTEAFFGQGTRLTVV.

The chain uses TRBV5-4 and TRBJ2-7; 8 bases are a match to TRBD2. The CDR3 consists of 15 residues. The germline gives CDR1 SGHNT, CDR2 YYREEE (reference sequence). V shed 4 bases, J shed 1 base, and the junction held 7 bases outside the gene matches. The CDR3 DNA follows: TGTGCCAGCAGCCCCAATCCTAGCGGGTCCTACGAGCAGTACTTC. Protein: CASSPNPSGSYEQYF.

This clone has a count of ten or more. The chain joins TRBV6-6 to TRBJ1-5; no reliable D call. The germline V gene has CDR1 MNHNY and CDR2 SVGAGI (reference sequence). CDR3 length: 14 residues. V lost 0 bases and J 1 base, leaving 4 bases between the germline ends. The DNA of the CDR3 is TGTGCCAGCAGTTACTCGCTAAGCAATCAGCCCCAGCATTTT. Translating it yields CASSYSLSNQPQHF.

The rearrangement joins TRBV23-1 to TRBJ2-7; D is ambiguous. TRBV23-1 has ORF status, its function being uncertain. Trimming removed 3 bases from V and 7 bases from J, with 19 bases in between. The CDR3 length is 15 residues. The CDR3 sequence: CASSHSGNRATEQYF. CDR3 DNA sequence: TGCGCCAGCAGTCATTCGGGTAACAGAGCTACGGAGCAGTACTTC.

The rearrangement uses TRBV13 and TRBJ2-3; a weak D match, TRBD1 (6 bases). V lost 5 bases and J 0 bases, leaving 12 bases between the germline ends. Germline CDR1 and CDR2: PRHDT and FYEKMQ (reference sequence). The length of the CDR3 is 15 residues. For the CDR3, the DNA is TGTGCCAGCAGCCCTTATGGACAGAGCACAGATACGCAGTATTTT. The encoded protein is CASSPYGQSTDTQYF.

The chain combines TRBV7-8 with TRBJ2-5; tentatively, D is TRBD1 (5 bases). The J call may not be correct, given that the DNA end is closer to TRBJ2-7. CDR3 length equals 16 residues. Looked up from germline, CDR1 is SGHVS and CDR2 is FQNEAQ. The DNA of the CDR3 is TGTGCCAGCAGCTTAGCGTTGGGGCAGGGATACTACGAGCAGTACTTC. Its protein product is CASSLALGQGYYEQYF.

The chain links TRBV4-1 to TRBJ2-1; no definite D call. This CDR3 spans 12 amino acids. Germline CDR1 reads MGHRA; CDR2 reads YSYEKL. With 6 bases removed from V and 10 bases from J, the gap between germline ends came to 13 bases. The CDR3 sequence is CASRGRPTEQFF. CDR3 sequence (DNA): TGCGCCAGCAGAGGTCGGCCGACCGAGCAGTTCTTC.

The genes are TRBV19 and TRBJ2-7; 12 bases are a match to TRBD2. The CDR3 totals 15 residues. Germline assignment: CDR1 LNHDA and CDR2 SQIVND (reference sequence). The junction had 7 bases not matched to a gene; V was cut back by 8 bases and J by 2 bases. The CDR3 DNA follows: TGTGCCAGTGGCTTTTGGACTAGCGGGACCTACGAGCAGTACTTC. It encodes CASGFWTSGTYEQYF.

The chain has TRBV10-2 and TRBJ1-5; no definite D call. CDR1 is WSHSY, CDR2 SAAADI, per germline. The CDR3 contains 15 residues. V lost 5 bases, J lost 0 bases, and 11 bases lay in between. CDR3 bases: TGCGCCAGCAGTCCGGTAGTGAATAGCAATCAGCCCCAGCATTTT. Translated: CASSPVVNSNQPQHF.

This chain links TRBV12-5 with TRBJ2-7; 9 nucleotides match TRBD2. The CDR3 has 16 amino acids. Per the germline V gene, CDR1 is LGHNT and CDR2 is FRNRAP. V shed 6 bases and J 1 base; nucleotides not matched to a gene: 10. CDR3 sequence: CASGYYTSGFSYEQYF. The DNA of the CDR3 is TGTGCTAGTGGCTACTACACTAGCGGGTTTTCCTACGAGCAGTACTTC.

This chain connects TRBV29-1 to TRBJ2-2; the D gene is possibly TRBD2 (6 bases). V was trimmed by 7 bases and J by 0 bases, leaving 15 bases between them. This CDR3 spans 15 amino acids. Germline CDR1 SQVTM, CDR2 ANQGSEA. CDR3 DNA sequence: TGCAGCGCCGAACCAAGGGACTCGAACACCGGGGAGCTGTTTTTT. Translating gives CSAEPRDSNTGELFF.

The chain links TRBV27 to TRBJ2-1; TRBD2 agrees at 7 bases. Trimming took 4 bases from V and 4 from J; bases not matched to a gene: 4. The CDR3 totals 14 residues. The germline gives CDR1 MNHEY, CDR2 SMNVEV (reference sequence). CDR3 in DNA: TGTGCCAGCAGTTCTTCTAGCGGTTACAATGAGCAGTTCTTC. It codes for CASSSSSGYNEQFF.

The CDR3 DNA is TGTGCCAGCAGCTTAGTTACGGGGGGCGAAGCTTTCTTT. Protein sequence: CASSLVTGGEAFF. The J gene is TRBJ1-1, the V gene TRBV7-6, with a possible D match to TRBD1 (6 bases). CDR1 is SGHVS and CDR2 is FNYEAQ in the germline V gene. Trimming took off 1 base at V and 8 bases at J, with 11 bases between the two ends. The CDR3 loop spans 13 amino acids.

The chain links TRBV5-6 to TRBJ2-5; TRBD1 agrees at 9 bases. The trim removed 4 bases at V and 4 bases at J, leaving 8 bases unmatched. From germline, CDR1 is SGHDT and CDR2 YYEEEE. This CDR3 has 15 amino acids. CDR3 region: CASSTTGQGSETQYF. Here the CDR3 DNA reads TGTGCCAGCAGCACAACGGGACAGGGCTCAGAGACCCAGTACTTC. The complete variable domain, with remaining parts taken from reference TRBV5-6 and TRBJ2-5, reads DAGVTQSPTHLIKTRGQQVTLRCSPKSGHDTVSWYQQALGQGPQFIFQYYEEEERQRGNFPDRFSGHQFPNYSSELNVNALLLGDSALYLCASSTTGQGSETQYFGPGTRLLVL.

The chain combines TRBV28 with TRBJ2-1; possibly TRBD1 for D (5 bases). Trimming took off 3 bases at V and 5 bases at J, with 11 bases between the two ends. The CDR3 is made up of 14 amino acids. The germline V gene has CDR1 MDHEN and CDR2 SYDVKM. The CDR3 protein is CASSFLQGDNEQFF. CDR3 nucleotides: TGTGCCAGCAGTTTCTTACAAGGGGACAATGAGCAGTTCTTC.

This chain links TRBV27 with TRBJ2-7, with 8 bases matching TRBD2. The CDR3 is made up of 14 amino acids. The ends lost 8 bases at V and 12 bases at J; junction bases unmatched: 18. The germline gives CDR1 MNHEY, CDR2 SMNVEV (reference sequence). The CDR3 region has the DNA TGTGCCAGCCAGGCGGGAGGCCAGAGGGTAGGTCGGTACTTC. Its translation: CASQAGGQRVGRYF.

The chain has TRBV7-9 and TRBJ2-5; no clear D gene. Germline-derived CDR1 and CDR2 are SEHNR and FQNEAQ (reference sequence). The CDR3 is 16 amino acids. Trimming removed 7 bases at V and 0 bases at J, with 18 bases between. CDR3 protein: CASTPGLAVYQETQYF. The CDR3 DNA reads as TGTGCCAGCACGCCGGGTTTGGCAGTTTACCAAGAGACCCAGTACTTC.

The genes are TRBV7-3 and TRBJ1-1, with D maybe TRBD1 (5 bases). Germline assignment: CDR1 SGHTA and CDR2 FQGTGA. The CDR3 contains 16 residues. The V and J ends lost 1 base and 3 bases respectively, with 15 bases between them. Here the CDR3 DNA reads TGTGCCAGCAGCTTAAAAGGGACCGAGGACTACACTGAAGCTTTCTTT. It specifies CASSLKGTEDYTEAFF.

The V gene is TRBV11-3, the J gene TRBJ2-7; tentatively, D is TRBD2 (6 bases). The CDR3 contains 13 residues. Trimming took off 5 bases at V and 7 bases at J, with 15 bases between the two ends. Germline values: CDR1 SGHNT, CDR2 YENEEA. CDR3 coding DNA: TGTGCCAGCAGCCCAGCCGGAGGAGGGGAGCAGTACTTC. Protein: CASSPAGGGEQYF.

The chain is built from TRBV7-9 and TRBJ2-1, with D possibly being TRBD1 or TRBD2 (5 bases each). The CDR3 contains 16 residues. Trimming stripped 6 bases from V and 7 bases from J, with 22 bases between. Germline lookup yields CDR1 SEHNR and CDR2 FQNEAQ (reference sequence). The CDR3 DNA follows: TGTGCCAGCAGTTATGCTGGGGTGGGACCTTCTAATGAGCAGTTCTTC. Its translation is CASSYAGVGPSNEQFF.

The chain recombines TRBV18 with TRBJ1-3, with TRBD1 as a possible D gene (6 bases). Germline-derived CDR1 and CDR2 are KGHSH and LQKENI. V lost 2 bases to trimming and J lost 4 bases, with 12 bases between them. CDR3 size: 15 residues. Written as DNA, the CDR3 is TGTGCCAGCTCACCAGGAGCAGGGGCCGGAAACACCATATATTTT. Translated, it gives CASSPGAGAGNTIYF. Supplemented by reference TRBV18 and TRBJ1-3, the full variable domain reads NAGVMQNPRHLVRRRGQEARLRCSPMKGHSHVYWYRQLPEEGLKFMVYLQKENIIDESGMPKERFSAEFPKEGPSILRIQQVVRGDSAAYFCASSPGAGAGNTIYFGEGSWLTVV.

V usage is TRBV5-6 and J usage is TRBJ2-7; D unresolved. V was trimmed by 0 bases and J by 3 bases, leaving 7 bases between them. In germline, CDR1 is SGHDT, CDR2 YYEEEE. This CDR3 has 13 residues. Written as DNA, the CDR3 is TGTGCCAGCAGCTTGGGGACGTTCTACGAGCAGTACTTC. Its translation: CASSLGTFYEQYF.

The chain has TRBV7-9 and TRBJ2-5; D gene uncertain. In germline, CDR1 is SEHNR, CDR2 FQNEAQ (reference sequence). V shed 1 base and J shed 5 bases, with 5 bases lying between them. The length of the CDR3 is 12 residues. The CDR3 here is CASSLEWETQYF. In DNA, the CDR3 is TGTGCCAGCAGCTTAGAATGGGAGACCCAGTACTTC.

This chain uses TRBV5-1 with TRBJ2-7; the D is unclear. Germline V gene lookup returns CDR1 SGHRS and CDR2 YFSETQ. V gave up 4 bases and J gave up 3 bases, with 8 bases separating them. This CDR3 is 12 amino acids long. CDR3 sequence reads: CASSGTDYEQYF. CDR3 nucleotide sequence: TGCGCCAGCAGCGGAACAGACTACGAGCAGTACTTC.

The V call is TRBV6-5, the J call TRBJ2-7, with no clear D. The CDR3 length is 15 residues. Per germline, CDR1 MNHEY and CDR2 SVGAGI. V was clipped by 3 bases and J by 0 bases, with 12 bases between them. CDR3 region: CASSYQRKSSYEQYF. Here the CDR3 DNA reads TGTGCCAGCAGTTATCAGCGAAAGAGCTCCTACGAGCAGTACTTC.

Concerning this clone: Given the absence of the conserved phenylalanine or tryptophan at the CDR3 end, a read error is likely. No DNA is shown, since the ends of the CDR3 on it are uncertain; the CDR3 is the one TCRdb lists. J is TRBJ2-7 and V is TRBV10-3; the DNA was not used to check the table's D call, TRBD1. Germline lookup yields CDR1 ENHRY and CDR2 SYGVKD. The CDR3 extends over 15 residues, inclusive of both ends. The CDR3 sequence: CAISESVTGKTTVQI.

The chain is built from TRBV19 and TRBJ1-1; D ambiguous. Trimming took 1 base from V and 6 from J, leaving 6 bases between them. This CDR3 spans 12 amino acids. Germline V gene sequence: CDR1 LNHDA, CDR2 SQIVND (reference sequence). CDR3: CASSIGLSEAFF. The DNA of the CDR3 is TGTGCCAGTAGTATAGGCCTTTCTGAAGCTTTCTTT. The whole variable domain, filled in from reference TRBV19 and TRBJ1-1, reads DGGITQSPKYLFRKEGQNVTLSCEQNLNHDAMYWYRQDPGQGLRLIYYSQIVNDFQKGDIAEGYSVSREKKESFPLTVTSAQKNPTAFYLCASSIGLSEAFFGQGTRLTVV.

The CDR3 reads CASHFLPTDTQYF. In nucleotides, the CDR3 is TGTGCCAGTCACTTTTTACCCACAGATACGCAGTATTTT. V is TRBV2 and J is TRBJ2-3; unclear D gene. Trimming pared 9 bases from V and 2 bases from J, leaving 12 bases between. This CDR3 is 13 amino acids long. Germline V lookup: CDR1 SNHLY, CDR2 FYNNEI.

This chain uses TRBV2 with TRBJ2-7; D perhaps matches TRBD2 (6 bases). The CDR3 loop spans 19 amino acids. In germline, CDR1 is SNHLY, CDR2 FYNNEI. Trimming left V 8 bases short and J 1 base short, with 30 bases between. The CDR3 reads CASPPDPDVIRRGSYEQYF. As DNA, the CDR3 is TGTGCCAGCCCACCAGACCCCGACGTGATCCGCCGGGGGTCCTACGAGCAGTACTTC.

The genes are TRBV5-4 and TRBJ1-1, with TRBD1 identical over 9 bases. In germline, CDR1 is SGHNT, CDR2 YYREEE (reference sequence). V lost 2 bases to trimming and J lost 4 bases; unmatched junction nucleotides: 3. This CDR3 has 14 amino acids. The CDR3 nucleotides read TGTGCCAGCAGCTTTACAGGGGGCGTCACTGAAGCTTTCTTT. Protein product: CASSFTGGVTEAFF.